This T cell receptor (beta chain) derives from a study of T cells in Graves' hyperthyroidism and ophthalmopathy. TCR beta CDR3 regions were amplified from RNA. When the TCR CDR3 underwent first-round RT-PCR, the HTBI primer set was used. One entry per CDR3 protein, called by TCRdb with MiXCR from the multiplex PCR reads. The sample shows 50,000 to 60,000 distinct CDR3 sequences, around 48% of them seen only once. In germline, CDR1 is DFQATT, CDR2 SNEGSKA (reference sequence). V shed 1 base and J shed 6 bases, with 16 bases lying between them. CDR3 length: 15 residues. Broader study findings: From stable hyperthyroidism, ophthalmopathy was set apart by a 13 V-J model.

This clonotype showed up many times. The target antigen is unknown. The clonotype comes from a woman aged 25 to 39 with Graves' ophthalmopathy. Sequencing was carried out using blood. This chain links TRBV20-1 with TRBJ2-1, with D perhaps given as TRBD1 or TRBD2 (5 bases each). The CDR3 bases are TGCAGTGCTAGAGTTGTAGGGACCGAACCCAATGAGCAGTTCTTC. Its translation: CSARVVGTEPNEQFF.